The following is a T cell receptor (beta chain) sequence with its context. What it binds is not known. This entry belongs to a study of OX40 agonist ivuxolimab in advanced cancers. Across the whole study: Previous treatment with anti-PD-1, anti-PD-L1 or anti-CTLA-4 therapy was allowed; 40% had received some. Study outcomes and limitations: At doses 0.1 to 3.0 mg/kg, CD4+ and CD8+ clones expanded. Some patients without response likewise showed low normalized clonal expansion.

Losses at the gene ends were 2 bases for V and 2 bases for J; bases not matched to a gene: 11. The CDR3 spans 17 residues. Germline V gene sequence: CDR1 SGHVS, CDR2 FQNEAQ. TCRdb keeps only in-frame clones here, not all; method: immunoSEQ multiplex PCR. The sample shows over 150,000 clones, 94% of them seen only once. V and J are TRBV7-8 and TRBJ2-5, with 7 bases that match TRBD1. Sequencing was performed on CD4+ or CD8+ T cells sorted from blood, taken in a trial of the OX40 agonist ivuxolimab. This clonotype was obtained from an adult with an advanced solid tumor such as melanoma, head and neck, liver or kidney cancer. CDR3 nucleotides: TGTGCCAGCAGCTTAAACGGGGCAGGGGGTTATCAAGAGACCCAGTACTTC. This codes for CASSLNGAGGYQETQYF.